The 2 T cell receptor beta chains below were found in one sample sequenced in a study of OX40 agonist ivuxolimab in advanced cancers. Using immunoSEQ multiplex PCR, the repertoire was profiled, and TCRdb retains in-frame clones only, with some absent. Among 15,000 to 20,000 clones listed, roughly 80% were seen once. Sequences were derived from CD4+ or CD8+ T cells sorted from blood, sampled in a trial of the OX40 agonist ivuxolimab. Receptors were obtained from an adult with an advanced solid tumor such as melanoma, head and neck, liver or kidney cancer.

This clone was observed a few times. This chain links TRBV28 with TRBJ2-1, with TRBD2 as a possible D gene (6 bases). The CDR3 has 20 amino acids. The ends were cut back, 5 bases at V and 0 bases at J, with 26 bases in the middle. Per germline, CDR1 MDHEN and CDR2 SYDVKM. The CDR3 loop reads CASSGGMGRDDSGSYNEQFF. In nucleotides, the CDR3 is TGTGCCAGCAGTGGGGGGATGGGCAGGGACGATTCCGGCTCCTACAATGAGCAGTTCTTC.

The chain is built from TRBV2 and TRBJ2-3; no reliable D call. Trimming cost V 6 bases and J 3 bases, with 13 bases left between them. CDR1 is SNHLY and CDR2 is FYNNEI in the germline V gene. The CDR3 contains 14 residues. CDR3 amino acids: CASRDVYSTDTQYF. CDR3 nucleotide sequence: TGTGCCAGCAGGGATGTCTACAGTACAGATACGCAGTATTTT.